These 5 T cell receptor beta chains were sequenced from one sample in a study of blood T cell repertoires in COVID-19. Sequenced by immunoSEQ multiplex PCR; TCRdb stores in-frame clones only, minus some. In the table there are over 450,000 clones, roughly nine tenths of which are singletons. The specimen was peripheral blood. These receptors were taken from a woman aged 45-60 years with COVID-19, enrolled during active disease.

The V and J genes are TRBV2 and TRBJ1-1, with D possibly matching TRBD1 (5 bases). V was clipped by 4 bases and J by 0 bases, with 12 bases between them. The CDR3 is 15 amino acids. The germline V gene encodes CDR1 SNHLY and CDR2 FYNNEI. The CDR3 region has the DNA TGTGCCAGCAGTGTACTGGGGGGACTGAACACTGAAGCTTTCTTT. It specifies CASSVLGGLNTEAFF.

The chain carries TRBV6-6 and TRBJ1-2; 9 nucleotides match TRBD1. Germline CDR1 and CDR2: MNHNY and SVGAGI (reference sequence). The CDR3 is 13 residues long. Unmatched junction bases numbered 4, after V lost 6 bases and J lost 5 bases. The CDR3 sequence: CASSQDRGYGYTF. As DNA, the CDR3 is TGTGCCAGCAGCCAGGACAGGGGATATGGCTACACCTTC.

The chain combines TRBV4-1 with TRBJ1-1, with TRBD1 matching over 9 bases. Germline-derived CDR1 and CDR2 are MGHRA and YSYEKL. The CDR3 spans 15 residues. V shed 1 base, J shed 4 bases, and the junction held 4 bases outside the gene matches. The CDR3 region has the DNA TGCGCCAGCAGCCAAGGGGACAGGGAGGTCACTGAAGCTTTCTTT. This translates into CASSQGDREVTEAFF.

The chain couples TRBV29-1 to TRBJ1-2; TRBD1 matches 8 bases. The CDR3 is 15 residues long. Germline CDR1 reads SQVTM; CDR2 reads ANQGSEA. V gave up 3 bases and J gave up 10 bases; unmatched junction bases: 16. The CDR3 here is CSVEGGTGGDFDYTF. DNA for the CDR3: TGCAGCGTTGAGGGGGGAACAGGGGGAGATTTTGACTACACCTTC.

Regarding this clone: Other DNA sequences in this sample translate to the same CDR3. This chain joins TRBV20-1 and TRBJ2-7; D call uncertain. Trimming left V 3 bases short and J 1 base short, with 4 bases between. Looked up from germline, CDR1 is DFQATT and CDR2 is SNEGSKA (reference sequence). The CDR3 consists of 11 residues. Written as DNA, the CDR3 is TGCAGTGCTAGGCGGTCCTACGAGCAGTACTTC. Protein product: CSARRSYEQYF.